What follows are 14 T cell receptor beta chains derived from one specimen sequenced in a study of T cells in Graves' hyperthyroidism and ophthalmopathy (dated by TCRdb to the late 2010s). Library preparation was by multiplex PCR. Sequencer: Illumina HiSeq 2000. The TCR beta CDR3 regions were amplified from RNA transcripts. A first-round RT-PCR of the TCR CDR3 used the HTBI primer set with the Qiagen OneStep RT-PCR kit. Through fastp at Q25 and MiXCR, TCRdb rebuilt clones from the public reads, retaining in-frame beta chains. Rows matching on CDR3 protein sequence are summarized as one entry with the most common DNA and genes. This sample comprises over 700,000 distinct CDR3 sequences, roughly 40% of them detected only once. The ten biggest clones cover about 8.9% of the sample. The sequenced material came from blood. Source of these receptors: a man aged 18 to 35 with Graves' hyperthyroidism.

The CDR3 region is CAISERRDEPQHF. In DNA, the CDR3 is TGTGCCATCAGTGAGAGAAGGGATGAGCCCCAGCATTTT. This chain uses TRBV10-3 with TRBJ1-5; D gene unclear. V lost 2 bases and J lost 8, with 10 bases in between. The CDR3 is 13 residues long. CDR1 is ENHRY and CDR2 is SYGVKD in the germline V gene.

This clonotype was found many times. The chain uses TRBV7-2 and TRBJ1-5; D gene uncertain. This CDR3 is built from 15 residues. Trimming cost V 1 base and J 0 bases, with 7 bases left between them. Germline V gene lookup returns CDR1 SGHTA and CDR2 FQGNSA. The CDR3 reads CASSLVAGSNQPQHF. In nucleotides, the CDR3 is TGTGCCAGCAGCTTAGTAGCAGGTAGCAATCAGCCCCAGCATTTT.

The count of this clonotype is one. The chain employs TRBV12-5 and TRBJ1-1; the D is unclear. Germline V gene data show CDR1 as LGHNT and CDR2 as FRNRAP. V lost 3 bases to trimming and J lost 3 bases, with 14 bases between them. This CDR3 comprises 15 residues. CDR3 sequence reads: CASGFGEQLHTEAFF. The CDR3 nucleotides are TGTGCTAGTGGTTTTGGGGAACAGCTTCACACTGAAGCTTTCTTT.

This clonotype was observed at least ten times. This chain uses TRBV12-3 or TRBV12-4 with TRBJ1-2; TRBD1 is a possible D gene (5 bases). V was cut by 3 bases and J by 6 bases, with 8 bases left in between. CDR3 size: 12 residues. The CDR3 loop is CASSFSGNGYTF. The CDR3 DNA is TGTGCCAGCAGTTTCTCAGGGAATGGCTACACCTTC.

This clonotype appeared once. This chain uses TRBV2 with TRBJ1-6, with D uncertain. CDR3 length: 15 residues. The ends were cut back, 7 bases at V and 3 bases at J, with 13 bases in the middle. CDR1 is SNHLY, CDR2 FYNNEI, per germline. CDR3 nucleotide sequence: TGTGCCAGCATCCCCGGGGAGGGCTATAATTCACCCCTCCACTTT. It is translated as CASIPGEGYNSPLHF.

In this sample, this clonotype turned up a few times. The CDR3 DNA reads TGTGCCAGCAGCCCTGGGTTTTTGGGGACCATAGGCTACACCTTC. Translation gives CASSPGFLGTIGYTF. J is TRBJ1-2 and V is TRBV5-5; tentative D call: TRBD1 (5 bases). Germline values: CDR1 SGHKS, CDR2 YYEKEE (reference sequence). There are 15 residues in the CDR3. V was trimmed by 4 bases and J by 8 bases, leaving 21 bases between them.

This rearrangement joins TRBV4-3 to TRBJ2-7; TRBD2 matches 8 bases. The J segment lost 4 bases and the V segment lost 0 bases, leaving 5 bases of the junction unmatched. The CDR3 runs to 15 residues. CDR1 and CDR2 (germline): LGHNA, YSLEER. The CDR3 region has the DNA TGCGCCAGCAGCCAAGAGACGGGAGGGCCGTACGAGCAGTACTTC. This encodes CASSQETGGPYEQYF.

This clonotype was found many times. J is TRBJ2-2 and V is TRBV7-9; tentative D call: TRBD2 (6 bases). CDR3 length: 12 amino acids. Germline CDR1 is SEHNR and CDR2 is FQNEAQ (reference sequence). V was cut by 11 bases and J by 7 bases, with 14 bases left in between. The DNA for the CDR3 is TGTGCCCGCGACGGGGGTGACGGGGAGCTGTTTTTT. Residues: CARDGGDGELFF.

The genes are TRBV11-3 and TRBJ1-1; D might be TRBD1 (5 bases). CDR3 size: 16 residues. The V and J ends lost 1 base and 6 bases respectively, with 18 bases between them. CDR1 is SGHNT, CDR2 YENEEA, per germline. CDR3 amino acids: CASSLGPWKGEAEAFF. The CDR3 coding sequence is TGTGCCAGCAGCTTAGGCCCATGGAAAGGGGAAGCTGAAGCTTTCTTT.

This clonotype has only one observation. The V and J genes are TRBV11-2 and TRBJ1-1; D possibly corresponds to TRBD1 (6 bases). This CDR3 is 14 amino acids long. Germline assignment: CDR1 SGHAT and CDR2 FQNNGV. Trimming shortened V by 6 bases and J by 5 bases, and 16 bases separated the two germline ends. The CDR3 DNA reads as TGTGCCAGCAGGGGGGGGGCGACGGGTACTGAAGCTTTCTTT. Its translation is CASRGGATGTEAFF. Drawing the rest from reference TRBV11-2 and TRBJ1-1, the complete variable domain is EAGVAQSPRYKIIEKRQSVAFWCNPISGHATLYWYQQILGQGPKLLIQFQNNGVVDDSQLPKDRFSAERLKGVDSTLKIQPAKLEDSAVYLCASRGGATGTEAFFGQGTRLTVV.

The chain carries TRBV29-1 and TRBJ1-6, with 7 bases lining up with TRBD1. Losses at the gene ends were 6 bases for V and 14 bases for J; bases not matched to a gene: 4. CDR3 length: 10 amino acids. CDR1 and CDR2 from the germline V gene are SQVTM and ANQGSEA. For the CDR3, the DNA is TGCAGCGTGCAAGGGGGCGCCCTCCACTTT. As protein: CSVQGGALHF.

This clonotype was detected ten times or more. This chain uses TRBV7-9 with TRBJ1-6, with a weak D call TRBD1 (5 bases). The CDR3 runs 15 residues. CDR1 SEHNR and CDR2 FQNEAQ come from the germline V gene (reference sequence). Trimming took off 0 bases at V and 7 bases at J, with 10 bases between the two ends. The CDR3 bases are TGTGCCAGCAGCTTAGCGCAGGGCGGGAATTCACCCCTCCACTTT. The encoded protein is CASSLAQGGNSPLHF.

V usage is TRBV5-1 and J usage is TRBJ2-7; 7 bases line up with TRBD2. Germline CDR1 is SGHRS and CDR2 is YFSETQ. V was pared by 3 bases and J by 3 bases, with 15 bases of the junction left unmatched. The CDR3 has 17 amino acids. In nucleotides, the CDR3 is TGCGCCAGCAGCTCGACGTGGGCGGGAGCCCCAATCTACGAGCAGTACTTC. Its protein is CASSSTWAGAPIYEQYF.

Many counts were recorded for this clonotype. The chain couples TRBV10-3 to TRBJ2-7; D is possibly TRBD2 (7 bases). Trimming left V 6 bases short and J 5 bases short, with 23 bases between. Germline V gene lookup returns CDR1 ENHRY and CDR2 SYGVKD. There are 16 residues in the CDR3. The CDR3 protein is CAIRDSGGPKVDEQYF. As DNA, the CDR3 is TGTGCCATCAGGGACTCGGGGGGCCCTAAGGTCGACGAGCAGTACTTC.